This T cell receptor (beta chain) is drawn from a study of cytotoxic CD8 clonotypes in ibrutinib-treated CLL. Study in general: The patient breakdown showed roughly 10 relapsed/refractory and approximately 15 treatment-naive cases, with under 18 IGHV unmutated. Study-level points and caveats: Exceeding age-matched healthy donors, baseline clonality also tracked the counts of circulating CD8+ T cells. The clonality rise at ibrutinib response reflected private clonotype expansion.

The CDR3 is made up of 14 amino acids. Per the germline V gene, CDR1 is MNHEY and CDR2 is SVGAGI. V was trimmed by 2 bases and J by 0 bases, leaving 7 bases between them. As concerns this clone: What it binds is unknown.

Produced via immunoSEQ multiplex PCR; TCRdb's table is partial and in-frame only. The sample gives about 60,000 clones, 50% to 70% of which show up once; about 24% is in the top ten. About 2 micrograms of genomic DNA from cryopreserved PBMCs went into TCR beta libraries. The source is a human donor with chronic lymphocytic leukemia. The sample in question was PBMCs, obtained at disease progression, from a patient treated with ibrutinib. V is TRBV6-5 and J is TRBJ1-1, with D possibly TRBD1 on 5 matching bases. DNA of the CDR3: TGTGCCAGCAGTTACGGGGGAGTGAACACTGAAGCTTTCTTT. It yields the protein CASSYGGVNTEAFF.